The 24 T cell receptor beta chains reported below all come from one sample, sequenced in a study of radiotherapy plus CTLA-4 blockade in lung cancer. TCRdb's table, derived via immunoSEQ multiplex PCR, lists solely in-frame clones and lacks some. The repertoire has under 90,000 clones, approximately 79% of them found once; the top ten carry roughly 13%. The material was peripheral blood, obtained from a patient treated with radiotherapy plus ipilimumab. The receptors stem from a human donor with non-small cell lung cancer that progressed on radiotherapy plus ipilimumab.

The V gene is TRBV4-1, the J gene TRBJ1-5; D is ambiguous. Trimming pared 1 base from V and 0 bases from J, leaving 10 bases between. Germline CDR1 reads MGHRA; CDR2 reads YSYEKL. The CDR3 consists of 16 residues. CDR3 amino acids: CASSQVLGHSNQPQHF. CDR3 bases: TGCGCCAGCAGCCAAGTCTTAGGGCATAGCAATCAGCCCCAGCATTTT.

V gene TRBV5-1 combines with J gene TRBJ1-2; D is ambiguous. CDR1 SGHRS and CDR2 YFSETQ come from the germline V gene. The CDR3 loop spans 13 amino acids. V lost 5 bases and J lost 6, with 14 bases in between. For the CDR3, the DNA is TGCGCCAGCAGTTTAAATGTCGGAGATGGCTACACCTTC. Its protein product is CASSLNVGDGYTF.

Comment on this clone: The junction differs from germline at one of its ends, possibly a read error. This chain connects TRBV4-1 to TRBJ2-2, with unresolved D. Looked up from germline, CDR1 is MGHRA and CDR2 is YSYEKL. The CDR3 totals 15 residues. DNA for the CDR3: TGTGCCAGCAGCCAAGATCCCGGAAACACCGGGGAGCTGTTTTTT. This gives the protein CASSQDPGNTGELFF.

The chain joins TRBV7-2 to TRBJ2-7, with 7 bases that match TRBD1. From germline, CDR1 is SGHTA and CDR2 FQGNSA. Trimming took 3 bases from V and 7 from J; bases not matched to a gene: 15. The CDR3 runs to 16 residues. The DNA for the CDR3 is TGTGCCAGCAGCTTGTATAGTTCACAGGGGACGGAGGAGCAGTACTTC. It encodes CASSLYSSQGTEEQYF.

The V and J genes are TRBV6-5 and TRBJ2-1; D possibly corresponds to TRBD2 (5 bases). There are 13 residues in the CDR3. V was clipped by 8 bases and J by 4 bases, with 12 bases between them. CDR1 and CDR2 from the germline V gene are MNHEY and SVGAGI. This chain's CDR3 is CASSGPGYNEQFF. CDR3 bases: TGTGCCAGCTCCGGCCCGGGATACAATGAGCAGTTCTTC.

This clone was recorded once. V usage is TRBV19 and J usage is TRBJ2-3, with TRBD1 as a possible D gene (5 bases). Germline values: CDR1 LNHDA, CDR2 SQIVND (reference sequence). The CDR3 spans 16 residues. Trimming took off 6 bases at V and 2 bases at J, with 18 bases between the two ends. The CDR3 DNA sequence: TGTGCCAGTAGGCGGACAAGGAAGAGCTCCACAGATACGCAGTATTTT. This encodes CASRRTRKSSTDTQYF.

The chain carries TRBV9 and TRBJ2-5, with 9 bases lining up with TRBD2. Germline trimming cut 4 bases from V and 5 bases from J; bases unmatched to any gene: 12. The V gene's germline CDR1 is SGDLS and CDR2 YYNGEE. This CDR3 region has 16 residues. CDR3 amino acids: CASSLGTSRPGETQYF. The CDR3 region has the DNA TGTGCCAGCAGCCTAGGGACTAGCCGTCCGGGGGAGACCCAGTACTTC.

The chain is built from TRBV7-9 and TRBJ2-2; TRBD2 is a possible D gene (5 bases). CDR1 is SEHNR, CDR2 FQNEAQ, per germline (reference sequence). Trimming took 5 bases from V and 4 from J, leaving 14 bases between them. The CDR3 extends over 15 amino acids. CDR3 DNA: TGTGCCAGCAGCCCTCCGGGAATGTCCACCGGGGAGCTGTTTTTT. This codes for CASSPPGMSTGELFF.

The CDR3 sequence: CASSPWDGQETQYF. The CDR3 bases are TGTGCCAGCAGTCCCTGGGACGGACAAGAGACCCAGTACTTC. The J gene is TRBJ2-5, the V gene TRBV6-5, with D perhaps given as TRBD1 or TRBD2 (5 bases each). V was pared by 5 bases and J by 2 bases, with 12 bases between. Germline V lookup: CDR1 MNHEY, CDR2 SVGAGI. The CDR3 consists of 14 residues.

The chain uses TRBV7-2 and TRBJ1-6; no clear D. V was trimmed by 1 base and J by 9 bases, leaving 4 bases between them. The CDR3 loop spans 12 amino acids. Germline loops: CDR1 SGHTA, CDR2 FQGNSA. DNA of the CDR3: TGTGCCAGCAGCTTAGATAGTTCACCCCTCCACTTT. This translates into CASSLDSSPLHF.

This clone appeared a few times. The chain employs TRBV7-9 and TRBJ1-5; D is uncertain. The CDR3 is 12 residues long. V was shortened by 5 bases and J by 9 bases, with 11 bases between the two germline ends. Germline V gene sequence: CDR1 SEHNR, CDR2 FQNEAQ (reference sequence). The CDR3 here is CASSDNEGPQHF. Written as DNA, the CDR3 is TGTGCCAGCAGCGATAATGAAGGGCCCCAGCATTTT.

This clone was counted between two and nine times. The chain is built from TRBV7-2 and TRBJ2-5; 13 bases line up with TRBD2. There are 17 residues in the CDR3. V was clipped by 2 bases and J by 3 bases; unmatched bases: 6. Germline V gene sequence: CDR1 SGHTA, CDR2 FQGNSA. DNA for the CDR3: TGTGCCAGCAGCTTAAAAGAAACTAGCGGGGGGGAAGAGACCCAGTACTTC. This encodes CASSLKETSGGEETQYF.

The chain joins TRBV4-2 to TRBJ1-5; D is ambiguous. The CDR3 runs 15 residues. The germline V and J ends were trimmed by 0 bases and 5 bases, with 11 bases remaining between them. From germline, CDR1 is LGHNA and CDR2 YNFKEQ. The CDR3: CASSQDERLDQPQHF. The CDR3 DNA sequence: TGTGCCAGCAGCCAAGATGAAAGATTAGATCAGCCCCAGCATTTT.

This clone was observed once. The chain uses TRBV4-2 and TRBJ1-5; 8 positions agree with TRBD1. The CDR3 is made up of 16 amino acids. The germline V gene has CDR1 LGHNA and CDR2 YNFKEQ. J was trimmed by 0 bases and V by 0 bases; bases with no gene match: 1. The CDR3: CASSQEQGGSNQPQHF. The CDR3 DNA reads TGTGCCAGCAGCCAAGAACAGGGGGGTAGCAATCAGCCCCAGCATTTT.

This chain joins TRBV7-3 and TRBJ2-5; D ambiguous. CDR1 and CDR2 from the germline V gene are SGHTA and FQGTGA. Trimming took 5 bases from V and 4 from J, leaving 14 bases between them. The CDR3 is made up of 14 amino acids. CDR3 residues: CASSPGGVTETQYF. The CDR3 DNA reads TGTGCCAGCAGCCCGGGTGGGGTCACAGAGACCCAGTACTTC.

The chain carries TRBV5-4 and TRBJ1-2; 8 bases fit TRBD1. Germline V gene data show CDR1 as SGHNT and CDR2 as YYREEE (reference sequence). There are 16 residues in the CDR3. V shed 6 bases, J shed 2 bases, and the junction held 12 bases outside the gene matches. The CDR3 region is CASTQGQGITNYGYTF. CDR3 coding DNA: TGTGCCAGCACTCAAGGACAGGGAATCACAAACTATGGCTACACCTTC.

The chain combines TRBV7-9 with TRBJ2-1; TRBD1 agrees at 7 bases. After removal of 3 bases from V and 7 bases from J, the junction contained 3 bases not matched to a gene. The CDR3 is made up of 13 amino acids. CDR1 and CDR2 from the germline V gene are SEHNR and FQNEAQ (reference sequence). The CDR3 DNA follows: TGTGCCAGCAGCTTGGAACAGGGGAATGAGCAGTTCTTC. It translates to CASSLEQGNEQFF.

The J gene is TRBJ2-3, the V gene TRBV9, with D tentatively TRBD2 (6 bases). CDR1 is SGDLS, CDR2 YYNGEE, per germline. CDR3 length equals 16 residues. V was pared by 4 bases and J by 0 bases, with 15 bases between. CDR3 protein: CASSPKAGHSTDTQYF. For the CDR3, the DNA is TGTGCCAGCAGCCCAAAGGCGGGGCATAGCACAGATACGCAGTATTTT.

The chain is built from TRBV7-9 and TRBJ2-1; possibly TRBD2 for D (5 bases). V gave up 5 bases and J gave up 0 bases, with 17 bases separating them. CDR1 and CDR2 (germline): SEHNR, FQNEAQ (reference sequence). This CDR3 region has 17 residues. The CDR3 loop is CASSAREGSSSYNEQFF. CDR3 bases: TGTGCCAGCAGCGCCCGAGAGGGAAGTAGCTCCTACAATGAGCAGTTCTTC.

As to this clone: Other DNA sequences in the same sample also yield this CDR3. V and J are TRBV9 and TRBJ1-2, with 10 bases matching TRBD1. The CDR3 is 19 residues long. Germline-derived CDR1 and CDR2 are SGDLS and YYNGEE. V was pared by 0 bases and J by 7 bases, with 18 bases of the junction left unmatched. The CDR3 nucleotides read TGTGCCAGCAGCGTAGGGGGGGGAGGACAGGGGGTCCCGGCATGTGGCTACACCTTC. Translated, it gives CASSVGGGGQGVPACGYTF. Full variable domain (outside the CDR3, taken from reference TRBV9 and TRBJ1-2): DSGVTQTPKHLITATGQRVTLRCSPRSGDLSVYWYQQSLDQGLQFLIQYYNGEERAKGNILERFSAQQFPDLHSELNLSSLELGDSALYFCASSVGGGGQGVPACGYTFGSGTRLTVV.

The chain recombines TRBV30 with TRBJ1-5; 7 bases agree with TRBD1. Germline V lookup: CDR1 GTSNPN, CDR2 SVGIG (reference sequence). Trimming at V came to 1 base and at J to 7 bases, leaving 4 bases not matched to a gene. The CDR3 totals 13 residues. CDR3 sequence: CAWSGTGVQPQHF. DNA of the CDR3: TGTGCCTGGAGTGGAACAGGGGTACAGCCCCAGCATTTT.

The chain carries TRBV4-1 and TRBJ2-5; the D call may be TRBD1 or TRBD2 (5 bases each). V gave up 4 bases and J gave up 7 bases, with 25 bases separating them. The CDR3 contains 17 residues. Germline CDR1 reads MGHRA; CDR2 reads YSYEKL. In nucleotides, the CDR3 is TGCGCCAGCAGCCCAGAACCTCCCGGGACGCCCCGGGGGACCCAGTACTTC. It is translated as CASSPEPPGTPRGTQYF.

Written as DNA, the CDR3 is TGTGCCAGCAGTTATGGGCAGAATAATTCACCCCTCCACTTT. This translates into CASSYGQNNSPLHF. The chain couples TRBV6-5 to TRBJ1-6; D gene uncertain. The CDR3 spans 14 residues. The V gene's germline CDR1 is MNHEY and CDR2 SVGAGI. V lost 3 bases to trimming and J lost 5 bases, with 8 bases between them.

This clone was found once. This chain connects TRBV18 to TRBJ1-1; D call uncertain. In germline, CDR1 is KGHSH, CDR2 LQKENI. The CDR3 has 15 residues. V was clipped by 3 bases and J by 1 base, with 12 bases between them. The CDR3 DNA sequence: TGTGCCAGCTCACCCCCCTCGAGACAGAACACTGAAGCTTTCTTT. It yields the protein CASSPPSRQNTEAFF.